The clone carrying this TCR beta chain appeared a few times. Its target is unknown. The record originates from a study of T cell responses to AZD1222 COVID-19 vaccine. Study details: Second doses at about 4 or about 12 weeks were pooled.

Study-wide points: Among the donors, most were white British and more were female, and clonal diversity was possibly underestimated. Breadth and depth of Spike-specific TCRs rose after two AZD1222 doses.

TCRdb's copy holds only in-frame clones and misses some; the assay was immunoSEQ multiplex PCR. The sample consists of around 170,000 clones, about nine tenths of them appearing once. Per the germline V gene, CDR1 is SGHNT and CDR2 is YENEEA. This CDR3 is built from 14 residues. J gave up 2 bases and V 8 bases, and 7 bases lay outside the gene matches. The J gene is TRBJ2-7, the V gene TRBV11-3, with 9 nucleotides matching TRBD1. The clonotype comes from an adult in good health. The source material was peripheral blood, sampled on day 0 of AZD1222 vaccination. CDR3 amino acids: CASRPGQGTYEQYF. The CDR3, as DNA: TGTGCCAGCCGTCCGGGACAGGGCACCTACGAGCAGTACTTC. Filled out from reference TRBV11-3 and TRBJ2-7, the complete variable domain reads EAGVVQSPRYKIIEKKQPVAFWCNPISGHNTLYWYLQNLGQGPELLIRYENEEAVDDSQLPKDRFSAERLKGVDSTLKIQPAELGDSAVYLCASRPGQGTYEQYFGPGTRLTVT.